The rows below give T cell receptor beta chains drawn from one sample of a study of CD8+CD57+ T cells in acquired aplastic anemia. TCRdb reanalysed the reads using MiXCR and keeps one entry per CDR3 protein. The repertoire includes approximately 220,000 distinct CDR3 sequences, around 45% of them detected once, and less than 9% sits in the top ten. The sample was sorted CD4+, CD8+, or CD8+CD57+ T cells (not recorded which) from PBMCs. The receptors were sampled from a human donor with aplastic anemia. Both conserved end residues are part of each CDR3. D genes are given only for firm matches. Not all rows give a size; the values are once, few, many and, for expanded clones, a class.

>-|TRBV7-8|many|TRBJ2-2
TGTGCCAGCAGCTTATCTCGCGCGGGCACCGGGGAGCTGTTTTTT
CASSLSRAGTGELFF
>TRBD1|TRBV15|-|TRBJ2-7
TGTGCCACCAGCAGGCCGACAGGGAGGCAGTACTTC
CATSRPTGRQYF
>TRBD1|TRBV30|many|TRBJ1-6
TGTGCCTGGGATCCGGGACAGGGTTATTCACCCCTCCACTTT
CAWDPGQGYSPLHF
>TRBD1|TRBV2|many|TRBJ1-2
TGTGCCATCACAGGGGCCAACTATGGCTACACCTTC
CAITGANYGYTF
>-|TRBV4-1|many|TRBJ1-1
TGCGCCAGCAGCCAAGGAGGAACAGAGAACACTGAAGCTTTCTTT
CASSQGGTENTEAFF
>TRBD1|TRBV7-9|-|TRBJ1-5
TGTGCCAGCAGCTTAGGGGACAGGGGGCATCAGCCCCAGCATTTT
CASSLGDRGHQPQHF
>TRBD1|TRBV5-1|-|TRBJ1-2
TGCGCCAGCAGCCTTTACAGGGGAGGCTACACCTTC
CASSLYRGGYTF
>-|TRBV25-1|many|TRBJ1-3
TGTGCCAGCACCATCGAGGCAGGGAAATATTTCTCTGGAAACACCATATATTTT
CASTIEAGKYFSGNTIYF
>-|TRBV7-2|many|TRBJ1-3
TGTGCCAGCAGCTTAGGGGGCACTGGAAACACCATATATTTT
CASSLGGTGNTIYF
>-|TRBV6-5|many|TRBJ1-1
TGTGCCAGCAGTTACTCGATTTCGGACACTGAAGCTTTCTTT
CASSYSISDTEAFF
>-|TRBV5-6|many|TRBJ1-5
TGTGCCAGCAGCTTGGCAGGGGCTGGGAATCAGCCCCAGCATTTT
CASSLAGAGNQPQHF
>-|TRBV7-9|-|TRBJ2-3
TGTGCCAGCAGCCCCGTAACCAACACAGATACGCAGTATTTT
CASSPVTNTDTQYF
>-|TRBV4-3|many|TRBJ2-7
TGCGCCAGCAGCCAGGGGGTAAAGGGAGTCGAGCAGTACTTC
CASSQGVKGVEQYF
>-|TRBV7-9|many|TRBJ2-3
TGTGCCAGCAGCGCGACGGGGAGAGAGGACACAGATACGCAGTATTTT
CASSATGREDTDTQYF
>-|TRBV5-6|-|TRBJ2-1
TGTGCCGCCGCGGGGAGGAATGAGCAGTTCTTC
CAAAGRNEQFF
>-|TRBV7-8|-|TRBJ1-5
TGTGCCAGCAGCTTTTATCGCAGACAGACCCAGCATTTT
CASSFYRRQTQHF
>TRBD1|TRBV20-1|few|TRBJ1-5
TGCAGTGCTAGTGATGAACAGGGGGCCTGTCAGCCCCAGCATTTT
CSASDEQGACQPQHF
>-|TRBV7-2|many|TRBJ2-1
TGTGCCAGCAGCCCAGGGCCCCCCGGCTCCTACAATGAGCAGTTCTTC
CASSPGPPGSYNEQFF
>-|TRBV29-1|-|TRBJ1-1
TGCAGCGTTCTCGGGGGCAGCGAAGAAGCTTTCTTT
CSVLGGSEEAFF
>-|TRBV27|few|TRBJ2-1
TGTGCCAGCCATAACTACAGAAATGAGCAGTTCTTC
CASHNYRNEQFF
>-|TRBV15|-|TRBJ1-5
TGTGCCACCAGAGACCAAGGGGGGACCAATCAGCCCCAGCATTTT
CATRDQGGTNQPQHF
>-|TRBV7-8|many|TRBJ2-7
TGTGCCAGCAGCTTAGGTCTGGGGACCCTCTACGAGCAGTACTTC
CASSLGLGTLYEQYF
>TRBD2|TRBV19|-|TRBJ2-5
TGTGCCAGTAGTCTGCGCGGGGGGCCCCAAGAGACCCAGTACTTC
CASSLRGGPQETQYF
>-|TRBV5-6|many|TRBJ2-1
TGTGCCAGCAGCATTACAGGGAGGGCCCACACCGTCGCTGAGCAGTTCTTC
CASSITGRAHTVAEQFF
>-|TRBV2|few|TRBJ1-1
TGTGCCAGCAGTGAACGTGGAGGGCCTCAAGGAGCTTTCTTT
CASSERGGPQGAFF
>-|TRBV24-1|-|TRBJ2-1
TGTGCCACCAGTGATTCCCTCCGAGACAGGCTAAACAATGAGCAGTTCTTC
CATSDSLRDRLNNEQFF
>TRBD2|TRBV7-9|many|TRBJ2-2
TGTGCCAGCAGCTTACATATAGCGGGAGTTTCCGGGGAGCTGTTTTTT
CASSLHIAGVSGELFF
>TRBD2|TRBV25-1|-|TRBJ2-7
TGTGCCAGCAGCCCAGCGGGGACTCCTACCTACGAGCAGTACTTC
CASSPAGTPTYEQYF
>TRBD2|TRBV7-7|-|TRBJ2-1
TGTGCTAGCAGCTTAGTTGGGCTAGCGGGAGTCATCAATGAGCAGTTCTTC
CASSLVGLAGVINEQFF
>-|TRBV7-6|-|TRBJ2-1
TGTACCAGCAGCTCGAGCTCCTACAATGAGCAGTTCTTC
CTSSSSSYNEQFF
>-|TRBV5-1|few|TRBJ2-7
TGCGCCAGCAGCCTGTGGGACGAAGGACACGAGCAGTACTTC
CASSLWDEGHEQYF
>TRBD2|TRBV7-9|many|TRBJ2-7
TGTGCCAGCAGCCCAGCGGGACTGAGCTCCTACGAGCAGTACTTC
CASSPAGLSSYEQYF
>-|TRBV20-1|-|TRBJ2-1
TGCAGTGCTAGAGATCAGGGGAGGGACTACAATGAGCAGTTCTTC
CSARDQGRDYNEQFF
>-|TRBV19|few|TRBJ2-7
TGTGCCAGTAGTCAGGGGCACTACGAGCAGTACTTC
CASSQGHYEQYF
>TRBD2|TRBV7-3|few|TRBJ2-2
TGTGCCAGCCGCCTAGGGGCGGGGGATACCGGGGAGCTGTTTTTT
CASRLGAGDTGELFF
>TRBD2|TRBV25-1|-|TRBJ2-1
TGTGCCAGCAATAGAGCGGGGCCCTACAATGAGCAGTTCTTC
CASNRAGPYNEQFF
>TRBD2|TRBV20-1|-|TRBJ2-7
TGCAGTGCTAGAGCCCCCGGGACTAGGGGCGAGCAGTACTTC
CSARAPGTRGEQYF
>TRBD2|TRBV7-9|many|TRBJ2-1
TGTGCCAGCAGGGGGGGGGACGACAGCGGGGTCAATGAGCAGTTCTTC
CASRGGDDSGVNEQFF
>TRBD1|TRBV4-3|many|TRBJ1-2
TGCGCCAGCAGCCTCGTCCAGGGGGCATCGGGCTACACCTTC
CASSLVQGASGYTF
>TRBD2|TRBV30|few|TRBJ2-1
TGTGCCGGGACTAGCGGGGACTATGAGCAGTTCTTC
CAGTSGDYEQFF
>-|TRBV7-2|many|TRBJ2-4
TGTGCCAGCAGCTTCCGGGGGAGAGACTTGGGTTTGTCCATTCAGTACTTC
CASSFRGRDLGLSIQYF
>-|TRBV10-3|-|TRBJ1-5
TGTGCCAGCAGTTACAGTGAGGCAGGGGCACACCAGCCCCAGCATTTT
CASSYSEAGAHQPQHF